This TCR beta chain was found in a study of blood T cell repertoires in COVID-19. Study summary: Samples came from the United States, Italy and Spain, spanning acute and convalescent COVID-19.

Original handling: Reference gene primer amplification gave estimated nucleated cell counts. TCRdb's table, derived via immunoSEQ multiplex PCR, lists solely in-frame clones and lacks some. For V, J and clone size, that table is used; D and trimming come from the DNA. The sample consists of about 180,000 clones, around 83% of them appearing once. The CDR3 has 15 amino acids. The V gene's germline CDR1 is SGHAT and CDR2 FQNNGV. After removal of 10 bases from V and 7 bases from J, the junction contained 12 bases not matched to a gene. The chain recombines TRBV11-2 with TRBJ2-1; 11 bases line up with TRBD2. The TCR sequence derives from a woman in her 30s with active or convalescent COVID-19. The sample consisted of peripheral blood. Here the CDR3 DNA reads TGTGCCACCTCACAGCGTACTAGCGGGAGTAATGAGCAGTTCTTC. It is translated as CATSQRTSGSNEQFF.